This TCR beta chain stems from a study of Ad26.COV2.S vaccination and SARS-CoV-2 variants (dated by TCRdb to the early 2020s). With respect to the entire study: Donors in the vaccine arm were drawn from COV1001, a phase I-IIa trial of Ad26.COV2.S in healthy adults that was multicentre, randomized, double-blind and placebo-controlled. Blinding of investigators to trial group allocation was maintained during experiments and outcome assessment. The TCR-sequenced set comprised approximately 32 samples: around 20 Ad26.COV2.S vaccine recipients, 5 placebo recipients and 8 SARS-CoV-2 convalescent individuals. Sequencing of the TCRbeta repertoire served to evaluate the specificity and breadth of SARS-CoV-2-reactive T cell receptors following Ad26.COV2.S vaccination. Ad26.COV2.S was given intramuscularly at 5x10^10 or 1x10^11 viral particles, as a single shot or as two shots 56 days apart. Trial participants were randomized into five groups of five: low-dose or high-dose Ad26.COV2.S given once or twice, or placebo on both occasions. Broader findings and caveats from the paper: The study lacked the statistical power to compare responses across vaccine doses or regimens. After vaccination, substantial breadth of spike-specific CD8+ and CD4+ T cell responses was reported. It was noted by the authors that total T cell responses may have been underestimated by the TCR breadth and depth analyses. Comparable non-spike TCR breadth was observed between vaccine and placebo recipients, consistent with only spike being contained in the vaccine. Spike-specific TCR breadth was higher in Ad26.COV2.S recipients than in placebo recipients (P = 0.0014).

Concerning this clone itself: It has no known antigen specificity. No base quality information exists; no much larger clone differs at one position.

The immunoSEQ Assay was the method used to sequence TCRbeta CDR3 regions. After extraction, genomic DNA underwent amplification by bias-controlled multiplex PCR, followed by high-throughput sequencing. On the authors' methods: Collapsing and filtering of sequences were performed to quantify the absolute abundance of each unique TCRbeta CDR3 region. T cell fraction was estimated by normalizing TCRbeta template counts to usable DNA, with usable DNA measured through amplification of reference genes found in all nucleated cells. Repertoire TCRs were annotated as SARS-CoV-2-specific by exact matching of V gene, CDR3 amino acid sequence and J gene to a known reactive TCR set. The reference SARS-CoV-2 TCR set came from MIRA and was filtered for enrichment in COVID-19-positive ImmuneCODE repertoires, removing public or cross-reactive TCRs. Based on the MIRA antigens, annotated TCRs were further analysed at the level of specific ORF or position within ORF. Breadth was defined as annotated unique rearrangements over total unique productive rearrangements; depth was the summed frequency of those rearrangements. TCR breadth was compared between groups using two-sided Wilcoxon rank-sum tests. Here the immuneACCESS table is served through TCRdb, limited to in-frame sequences with V and J called. Missing clones are a known gap in these copies; in checked studies unresolved V genes cover under half, and the rest lacks a known reason. The V and J calls and clone size were taken over from that table, and D and trimming were inferred from the DNA. Within this sample are roughly 300,000 clones, with 75% to 90% of them counted one time only. The top ten constitute approximately 5% of the sample.

What the treatment or condition label conveys for this sample: 19 received Ad26.COV2.S at low or high dose, single or two shots; about 5 received placebo; per-sample allocation not given. Repertoires of vaccine and placebo recipients were sequenced from samples collected on day 63 after the first injection. In Cohort 1b, fewer than 30 adults aged 18-55 years were enrolled at a single site in Boston, USA, between 29 July and 7 August 2020. Ad26.COV2.S consisted of a replication-incompetent adenovirus type 26 vector by which a prefusion-stabilized SARS-CoV-2 spike protein from the original Wuhan strain was expressed. After removal of 4 bases from V and 4 bases from J, the junction retains 13 bases not matched to a gene. The CDR3 goes from the cysteine to the phenylalanine over 16 residues. Only the CDR3 part of the read is kept: 48 bases, read in frame from the first base. CDR1 and CDR2 are drawn from the germline V gene: SGHRS, YFSETQ.

The rearranged segments are TRBV5-1 and TRBJ1-1, with 7 bases matching TRBD1. This TCR was sampled from a person between 18 and 60 years old who received the Ad26.COV2.S COVID-19 vaccine or a placebo. The source material was peripheral blood, sampled in a trial of Ad26.COV2.S vaccine versus placebo. The sequence in DNA is TGCGCCAGCAGCCGGATTCCTACAGGGGAAGCCACTGAAGCTTTCTTT. Translated, it reads CASSRIPTGEATEAFF.